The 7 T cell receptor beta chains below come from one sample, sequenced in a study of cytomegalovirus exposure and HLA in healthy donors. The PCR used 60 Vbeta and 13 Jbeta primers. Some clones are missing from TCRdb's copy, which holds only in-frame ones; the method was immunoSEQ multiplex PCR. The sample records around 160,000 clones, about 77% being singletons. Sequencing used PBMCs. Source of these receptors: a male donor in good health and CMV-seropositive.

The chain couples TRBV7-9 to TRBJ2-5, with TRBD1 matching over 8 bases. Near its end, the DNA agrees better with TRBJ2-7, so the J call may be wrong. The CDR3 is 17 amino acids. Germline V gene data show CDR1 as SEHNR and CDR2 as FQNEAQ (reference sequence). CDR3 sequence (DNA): TGTGCCATTTCCTGGGGGCAGGGGGCCTCATCATCCTACGAGCAGTACTTC. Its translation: CAISWGQGASSSYEQYF.

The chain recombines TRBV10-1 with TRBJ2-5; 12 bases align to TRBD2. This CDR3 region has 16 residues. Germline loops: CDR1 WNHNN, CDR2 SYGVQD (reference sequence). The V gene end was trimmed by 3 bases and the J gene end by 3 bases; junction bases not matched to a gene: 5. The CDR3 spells CASSEALAGGEETQYF. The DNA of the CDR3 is TGCGCCAGCAGTGAAGCACTAGCGGGGGGCGAAGAGACCCAGTACTTC.

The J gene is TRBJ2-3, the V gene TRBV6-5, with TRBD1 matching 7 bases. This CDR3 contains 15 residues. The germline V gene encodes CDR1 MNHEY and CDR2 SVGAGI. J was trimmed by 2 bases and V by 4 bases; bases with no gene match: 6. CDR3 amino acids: CASSLSQGSTDTQYF. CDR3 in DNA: TGTGCCAGCAGTTTATCACAGGGGTCCACAGATACGCAGTATTTT.

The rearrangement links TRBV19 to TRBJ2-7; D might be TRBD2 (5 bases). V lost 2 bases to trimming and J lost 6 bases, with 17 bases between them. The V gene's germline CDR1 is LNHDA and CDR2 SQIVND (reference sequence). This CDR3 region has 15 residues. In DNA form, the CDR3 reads TGTGCCAGTAGTATACTCCCCGGGGAAGGGCGCGAGCAGTACTTC. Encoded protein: CASSILPGEGREQYF.

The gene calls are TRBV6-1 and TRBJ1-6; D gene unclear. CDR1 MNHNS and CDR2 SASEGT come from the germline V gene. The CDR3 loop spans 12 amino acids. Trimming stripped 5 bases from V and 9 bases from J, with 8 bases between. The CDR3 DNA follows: TGTGCCAGCAGTATAGGGAGTTCACCCCTCCACTTT. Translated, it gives CASSIGSSPLHF.

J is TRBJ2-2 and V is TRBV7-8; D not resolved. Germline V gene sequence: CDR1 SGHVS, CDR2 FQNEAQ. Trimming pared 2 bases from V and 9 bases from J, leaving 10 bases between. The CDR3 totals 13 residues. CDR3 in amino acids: CASSLMVARELFF. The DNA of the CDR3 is TGTGCCAGCAGCTTAATGGTCGCGAGGGAGCTGTTTTTT.

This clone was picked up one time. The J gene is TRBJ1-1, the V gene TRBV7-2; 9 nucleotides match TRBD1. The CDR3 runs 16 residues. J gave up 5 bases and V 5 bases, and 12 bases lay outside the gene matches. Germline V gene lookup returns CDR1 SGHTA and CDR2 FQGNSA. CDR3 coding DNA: TGTGCCAGCAGCAAACAGGGGGCCCGAGCTCAGACTGAAGCTTTCTTT. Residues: CASSKQGARAQTEAFF.